This TCR beta chain was retrieved from a study of blood T cell repertoires in COVID-19. In the study overall: Acute-phase and convalescent COVID-19 samples originated in the United States, Italy and Spain. PBMCs, B-cell-depleted T cells, or T cells were the source of the cDNA or gDNA that made up the material.

Ages ranged from about 18 to 89 years, with residence in about two dozen US areas. In the authors' methods: Reference gene primer amplification gave nucleated cell count estimates. Sequenced by immunoSEQ multiplex PCR; TCRdb stores in-frame clones only, minus some. V, J and clone size derive from that table, while D and trimming were established from the DNA sequence. The table lists 200,000 to 250,000 clones, 81% of them singletons. Germline V gene data show CDR1 as MNHEY and CDR2 as SMNVEV (reference sequence). V dropped 7 bases and J dropped 6; count of bases not matched to a gene: 11. There are 16 residues in the CDR3.

The J gene is TRBJ2-7, the V gene TRBV27; 14 bases fit TRBD2. The sequenced sample was PBMCs or T cells enriched from blood (not recorded which). The receptor was derived from a woman between 45 and 60 years old with acute COVID-19. The CDR3 bases are TGTGCCAGCACCGCCCAAATGACTAGCGGGAGGGGCGAGCAGTACTTC. The encoded protein is CASTAQMTSGRGEQYF.